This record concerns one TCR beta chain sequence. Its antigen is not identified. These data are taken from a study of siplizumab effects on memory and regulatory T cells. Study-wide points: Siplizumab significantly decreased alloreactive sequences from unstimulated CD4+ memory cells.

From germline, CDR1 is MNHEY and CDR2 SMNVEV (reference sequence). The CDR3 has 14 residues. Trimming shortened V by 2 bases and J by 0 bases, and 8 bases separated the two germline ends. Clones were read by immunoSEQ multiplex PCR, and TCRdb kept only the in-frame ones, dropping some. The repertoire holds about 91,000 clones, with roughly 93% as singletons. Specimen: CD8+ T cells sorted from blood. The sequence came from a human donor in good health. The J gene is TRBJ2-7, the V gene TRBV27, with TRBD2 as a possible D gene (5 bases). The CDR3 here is CASSLRGFSYEQYF. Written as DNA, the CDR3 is TGTGCCAGCAGTTTACGAGGGTTCTCCTACGAGCAGTACTTC.